The T cell receptor (beta chain) described here comes from a study of T cell changes during pregnancy in multiple sclerosis. The CDR3 contains 18 residues. From germline, CDR1 is SGHTA and CDR2 FQGTGA. V lost 3 bases and J lost 2; bases outside the gene matches: 11. Method: immunoSEQ multiplex PCR; TCRdb's copy keeps in-frame clones and lacks some. The sample holds roughly 56,000 clones, around 90% seen once. V usage is TRBV7-3 and J usage is TRBJ1-5; TRBD1 matches 9 bases. The source of this sequence is a female donor with multiple sclerosis, enrolled in a pregnancy study. Sequencing was performed on peripheral blood, taken in the first trimester of pregnancy. CDR3 DNA: TGTGCCAGCAGCTTCTCCGGGACAGGGAGATTGTGCAATCAGCCCCAGCATTTT. This encodes CASSFSGTGRLCNQPQHF.